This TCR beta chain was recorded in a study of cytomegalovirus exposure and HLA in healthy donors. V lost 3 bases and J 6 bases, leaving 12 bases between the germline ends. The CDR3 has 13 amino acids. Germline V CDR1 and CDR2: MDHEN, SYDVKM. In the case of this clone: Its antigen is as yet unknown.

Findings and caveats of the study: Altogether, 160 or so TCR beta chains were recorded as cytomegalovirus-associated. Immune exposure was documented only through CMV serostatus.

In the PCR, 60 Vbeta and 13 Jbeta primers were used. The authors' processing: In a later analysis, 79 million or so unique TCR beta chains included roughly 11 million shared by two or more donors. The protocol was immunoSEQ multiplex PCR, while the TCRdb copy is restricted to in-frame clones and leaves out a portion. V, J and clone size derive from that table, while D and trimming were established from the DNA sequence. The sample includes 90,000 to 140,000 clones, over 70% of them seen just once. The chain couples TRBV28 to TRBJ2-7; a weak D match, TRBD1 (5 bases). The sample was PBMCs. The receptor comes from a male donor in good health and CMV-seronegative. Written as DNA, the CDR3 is TGTGCCAGCAGTTTCCGAGGACAAGGCGAGCAGTACTTC. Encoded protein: CASSFRGQGEQYF.